This record looks at one TCR beta chain sequence and its context. The entry originates in a study of blood T cell repertoires in COVID-19. Trimming left V 4 bases short and J 2 bases short, with 9 bases between. Per germline, CDR1 MGHDK and CDR2 SYGVNS. This CDR3 spans 14 amino acids. In Cohort 3, a recovered donor had either two negative PCRs, clearance, or symptom resolution. Sequencing used immunoSEQ multiplex PCR; TCRdb keeps in-frame clones, though not all of them. The data show roughly 330,000 clones, with more than 75% seen just once and 5.3% held by the top ten. The sequencing sample was made of PBMCs or T cells enriched from blood (not recorded which). The source of this sequence is a woman aged 30 to 39 who had recovered from COVID-19. The chain has TRBV25-1 and TRBJ1-5; perhaps TRBD1 as D (5 bases). CDR3 protein: CASSAQGGNQPQHF. In DNA, the CDR3 is TGTGCCAGCAGTGCACAAGGGGGCAATCAGCCCCAGCATTTT.